The clone carrying this TCR beta chain has a handful of counts. The antigen is unknown. TCRdb used MiXCR to reprocess the reads, holding one entry per CDR3 protein. Of some 500,000 distinct CDR3 sequences listed, around 35% are singletons. Germline V gene data show CDR1 as SGHTA and CDR2 as FQGNSA. The germline V and J ends were trimmed by 0 bases and 4 bases, with 13 bases remaining between them. The CDR3 covers 16 residues. The source of the sample is a study of T cell repertoires in cytomegalovirus infection. Study background: The authors used CMV epitopes that were HLA-C-restricted (recently identified) and HLA-B-restricted (well studied). Shared public TCR beta signatures pointed to both CMV infection and a matching HLA type. General study findings and limits: Accumulated public TCR beta family frequency recognized individuals carrying CMV together with the relevant HLA. HLA-C-restricted, CMV-specific TCR beta clonotypes were dominant ex vivo.

The sequencing here drew on cultured PBMCs, taken from culture after CMV antigen stimulation. The receptor was derived from a human donor in good health (CMV status not recorded). Some clones in this sample may be carry-over from other donors' samples. The V and J genes are TRBV7-2 and TRBJ1-5; TRBD1 is a possible D gene (6 bases). The CDR3 spells CASSLAHRVANQPQHF. Here the CDR3 DNA reads TGTGCCAGCAGCTTAGCCCACAGGGTAGCTAATCAGCCCCAGCATTTT.